This T cell receptor (beta chain) stems from a study of blood T cell dynamics during melanoma immunotherapy. As for time point: pre-treatment baseline. Using immunoSEQ multiplex PCR, the repertoire was profiled, and TCRdb retains in-frame clones only, with some absent. Of 15,000 to 20,000 clones detected, around 83% appear once; the ten largest clones hold about 7.6%. The V and J ends lost 5 bases and 6 bases respectively, with 17 bases between them. CDR3 length: 15 amino acids. CDR1 is SGHTA and CDR2 is FQGNSA in the germline V gene. The sequences come from blood, collected from a patient treated with checkpoint blockade. This chain uses TRBV7-2 with TRBJ2-1; no clear D gene. The receptor comes from a human donor with melanoma. The CDR3 here is CASSEGPASGNEQFF. The DNA of the CDR3 is TGTGCCAGCAGCGAAGGCCCAGCGAGTGGCAATGAGCAGTTCTTC.